The 10 T cell receptor beta chains given below trace back to one sample, sequenced in a study of T cells in Graves' hyperthyroidism and ophthalmopathy. The CDR3 regions of TCR beta were amplified from RNA transcripts. The primer set for the first-round RT-PCR of the TCR CDR3 was HTBI. From the multiplex PCR reads, TCRdb called clonotypes with MiXCR, one entry per CDR3 protein. The data contain around 700,000 distinct CDR3 sequences, 30% to 40% of them seen just once; the ten biggest clones take up around 30%. The sequenced material came from blood. The origin of the receptors is a woman aged 40 to 50 with Graves' hyperthyroidism.

The chain links TRBV6-6 to TRBJ1-1; D is unresolved. Germline assignment: CDR1 MNHNY and CDR2 SVGAGI (reference sequence). V shed 4 bases and J shed 2 bases, with 23 bases lying between them. The CDR3 runs 18 residues. CDR3 residues: CASSSTSLPTSGNTEAFF. The CDR3 nucleotides are TGTGCCAGCAGTTCCACTTCCCTCCCTACCTCGGGAAACACTGAAGCTTTCTTT.

This rearrangement joins TRBV6-2 or TRBV6-3 to TRBJ1-2; no definite D call. The CDR3 runs 14 residues. Germline assignment: CDR1 MNHEY and CDR2 SVGEGT. The V and J ends lost 0 bases and 6 bases respectively, with 11 bases between them. The DNA for the CDR3 is TGTGCCAGCAGTTACTCTGCAGGAATCAATGGCTACACCTTC. Protein product: CASSYSAGINGYTF.

This clonotype was recorded a few times. This chain connects TRBV20-1 to TRBJ1-6; unclear D gene. Per germline, CDR1 DFQATT and CDR2 SNEGSKA (reference sequence). V lost 6 bases and J lost 0, with 18 bases in between. The CDR3 is 17 residues long. CDR3 in DNA: TGCAGTGCCACTGAAAGACCTCTGAGCTCCTATAATTCACCCCTCCACTTT. Translating it yields CSATERPLSSYNSPLHF.

Comment on this clonotype: A much larger clonotype is one base distant, so this may be a read error. The rearrangement uses TRBV9 and TRBJ1-2; no firm D call. The CDR3 is 14 residues long. The ends were cut back, 6 bases at V and 7 bases at J, with 19 bases in the middle. Germline-derived CDR1 and CDR2 are SGDLS and YYNGEE. CDR3 residues: CASTATLLAIGYTF. CDR3 sequence (DNA): TGTGCCAGCACCGCGACACTCTTAGCGATTGGCTACACCTTC. Based on the CDR3 plus reference TRBV9 and TRBJ1-2, the full variable domain is DSGVTQTPKHLITATGQRVTLRCSPRSGDLSVYWYQQSLDQGLQFLIQYYNGEERAKGNILERFSAQQFPDLHSELNLSSLELGDSALYFCASTATLLAIGYTFGSGTRLTVV.

The V gene is TRBV4-3, the J gene TRBJ2-7; D tentatively fits TRBD1 or TRBD2 (5 bases each). V lost 6 bases and J 3 bases, leaving 12 bases between the germline ends. The germline V gene encodes CDR1 LGHNA and CDR2 YSLEER. The CDR3 is made up of 13 amino acids. The CDR3 sequence: CASSHPGHYEQYF. CDR3 nucleotide sequence: TGCGCCAGCAGTCACCCGGGGCACTACGAGCAGTACTTC.

The rearrangement joins TRBV29-1 to TRBJ1-1, with TRBD1 matching 8 bases. Trimming cost V 8 bases and J 4 bases; bases outside gene matches: 6. Germline V gives CDR1 SQVTM, CDR2 ANQGSEA. The CDR3 contains 12 residues. The CDR3 sequence is CSLTGESTEAFF. CDR3 sequence (DNA): TGCAGCTTGACAGGGGAGTCCACTGAAGCTTTCTTT.

The chain couples TRBV9 to TRBJ2-1, with 8 bases lining up with TRBD2. This CDR3 comprises 15 residues. V was pared by 2 bases and J by 1 base, with 2 bases of the junction left unmatched. Looked up from germline, CDR1 is SGDLS and CDR2 is YYNGEE. CDR3 residues: CASSVSGISYNEQFF. The CDR3 nucleotides read TGTGCCAGCAGCGTTAGCGGGATTTCCTACAATGAGCAGTTCTTC. Looking up the rest from reference TRBV9 and TRBJ2-1 gives the full variable domain: DSGVTQTPKHLITATGQRVTLRCSPRSGDLSVYWYQQSLDQGLQFLIQYYNGEERAKGNILERFSAQQFPDLHSELNLSSLELGDSALYFCASSVSGISYNEQFFGPGTRLTVL.

At least ten counts were recorded for this clonotype. The chain recombines TRBV5-8 with TRBJ1-2; TRBD1 aligns across 8 bases. Germline CDR1 SGHTS, CDR2 YDEGEE. Trimming took 4 bases from V and 7 from J; bases not matched to a gene: 6. The CDR3 spans 13 residues. The CDR3 DNA reads TGTGCCAGCAGCAGGCAGGGGGCGAGTGGCTACACCTTC. The encoded protein is CASSRQGASGYTF.

This chain links TRBV11-2 with TRBJ2-2; 7 nucleotides align to TRBD1. After removal of 11 bases from V and 5 bases from J, the junction contained 5 bases not matched to a gene. This CDR3 contains 12 residues. Per germline, CDR1 SGHAT and CDR2 FQNNGV. Here the CDR3 DNA reads TGTGCCGCTCAGGGGGTAACCGGGGAGCTGTTTTTT. Its translation: CAAQGVTGELFF.

The chain employs TRBV20-1 and TRBJ1-2; D may be TRBD1 (5 bases). Trimming left V 1 base short and J 8 bases short, with 11 bases between. Looked up from germline, CDR1 is DFQATT and CDR2 is SNEGSKA (reference sequence). This CDR3 has 12 amino acids. Written as DNA, the CDR3 is TGCAGTGCTAGAGGCTTAAGGGGCGGCTACACCTTC. Translated: CSARGLRGGYTF.